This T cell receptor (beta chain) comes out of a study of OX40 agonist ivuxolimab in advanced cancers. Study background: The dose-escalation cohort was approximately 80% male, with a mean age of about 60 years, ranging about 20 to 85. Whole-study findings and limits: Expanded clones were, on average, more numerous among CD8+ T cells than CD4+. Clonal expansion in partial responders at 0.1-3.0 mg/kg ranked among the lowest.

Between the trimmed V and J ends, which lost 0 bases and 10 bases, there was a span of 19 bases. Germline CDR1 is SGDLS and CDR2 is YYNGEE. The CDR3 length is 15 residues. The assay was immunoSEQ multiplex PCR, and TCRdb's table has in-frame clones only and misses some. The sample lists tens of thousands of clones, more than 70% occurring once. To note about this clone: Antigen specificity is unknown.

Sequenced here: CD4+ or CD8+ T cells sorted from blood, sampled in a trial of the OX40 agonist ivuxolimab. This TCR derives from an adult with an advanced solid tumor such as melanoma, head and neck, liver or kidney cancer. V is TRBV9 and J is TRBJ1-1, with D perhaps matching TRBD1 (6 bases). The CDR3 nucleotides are TGTGCCAGCAGCGTAGAGGACGGTGGGGGGCTTGGAGCTTTCTTT. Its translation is CASSVEDGGGLGAFF.